This note documents a single TCR beta chain sequence. The data derive from a study of blood T cell repertoires in COVID-19. Study-level information: The United States, Italy and Spain supplied acute and convalescent COVID-19 samples.

The CDR3 runs 14 residues. Per the study methods: For nucleated cells, counts were estimated from reference gene primer amplification. Clones were read by immunoSEQ multiplex PCR, and TCRdb kept only the in-frame ones, dropping some. Clone size and V and J calls were adopted from that table, with D and trimming inferred from the DNA. The data contain under 200,000 clones, around 88% of them singletons. Recruitment covered fewer than 25 US areas and drew participants whose ages spanned about 18 to 90 years. Self-reported history from a screening survey and questionnaire set each donor's cohort. The V gene is TRBV12-2, the J gene TRBJ1-2; TRBD1, as called in the table, went unchecked against the DNA. TRBV12-2 is noted as a pseudogene. Sequencing was carried out using PBMCs or T cells enriched from blood (not recorded which). The clonotype comes from a man aged 35-49 years with acute COVID-19. CDR3 in amino acids: CASRLPSDREGYTF. CDR3 nucleotide sequence: TGTGCAAGTCGCTTGCCCTCGGACAGGGAGGGCTACACCTTC.